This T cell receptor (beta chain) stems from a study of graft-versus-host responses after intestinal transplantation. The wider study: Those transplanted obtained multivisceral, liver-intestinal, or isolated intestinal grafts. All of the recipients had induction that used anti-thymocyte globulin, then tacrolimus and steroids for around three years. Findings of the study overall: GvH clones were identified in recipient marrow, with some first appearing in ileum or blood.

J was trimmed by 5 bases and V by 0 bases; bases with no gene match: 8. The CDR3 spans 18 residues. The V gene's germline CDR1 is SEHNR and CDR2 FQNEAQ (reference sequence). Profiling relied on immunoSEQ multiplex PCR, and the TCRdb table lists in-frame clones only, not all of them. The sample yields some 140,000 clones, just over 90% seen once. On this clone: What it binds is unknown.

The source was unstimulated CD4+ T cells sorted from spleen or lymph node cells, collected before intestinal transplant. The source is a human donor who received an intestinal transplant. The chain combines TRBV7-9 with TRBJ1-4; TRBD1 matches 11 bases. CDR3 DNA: TGTGCCAGCAGCTTAGCGCTCGGGACAGGGGGACGAAATGAAAAACTGTTTTTT. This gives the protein CASSLALGTGGRNEKLFF.